These T cell receptor beta chains were read from a single sample in a study of cytotoxic CD8 clonotypes in ibrutinib-treated CLL. Sequenced by immunoSEQ multiplex PCR; TCRdb stores in-frame clones only, minus some. This sample yields 110,000 to 150,000 clones, of which about three quarters are seen a single time; 4.5% to 6% belongs to the top ten. The sample was PBMCs, taken after 24 months of ibrutinib treatment. These TCRs come from a human donor with chronic lymphocytic leukemia. Each CDR3 is given with its conserved first and last residue. The D gene is left open where the match is weak. Where a row states a size, it is once, few, many or the class of an expanded clone; other rows omit it.

v_gene	abundance	j_gene	d_gene	CDR3nt	CDR3aa
TRBV2	once	TRBJ2-3	TRBD2	TGTGCCAGCACCCCACTGGCTAGCGGGGGAAATACAGATACGCAGTATTTT	CASTPLASGGNTDTQYF
TRBV28	NA	TRBJ2-7	NA	TGTGCCAGCAGGGGATTCCCGCCCCAACCCTACGAGCAGTACTTC	CASRGFPPQPYEQYF
TRBV18	NA	TRBJ1-2	TRBD1	TGTGCCAGCTCACCACCATACGACAGGGGTGGCTACACCTTC	CASSPPYDRGGYTF
TRBV5-1	NA	TRBJ2-3	NA	TGCGCCAGCAGCTCCCCCCCGAGCACAGATACGCAGTATTTT	CASSSPPSTDTQYF
TRBV7-6	NA	TRBJ2-1	NA	TGTGCCAGCAGCTTAGCGGGTCGAGAGTGGCAGTTCTTC	CASSLAGREWQFF
TRBV19	few	TRBJ2-1	NA	TGTGCCAGTAGTATATCCGGGTGGCAGTTCTTC	CASSISGWQFF
TRBV7-3	once	TRBJ2-1	NA	TGTGCCAGCAGCACGGGACCGTACAATGAGCAGTTCTTC	CASSTGPYNEQFF
TRBV21-1	NA	TRBJ2-2	NA	TGTGCCAGCAACTCCCAGGACCAGAACACCGGGGAGCTGTTTTTT	CASNSQDQNTGELFF
TRBV9	NA	TRBJ1-4	NA	TGTGCCAGCAGCCCGGGGGGAGAGCAACTGTTTTTT	CASSPGGEQLFF
TRBV30	NA	TRBJ1-6	TRBD1	TGTGCCTGGAGCAAGGACAGGGTTGTCTTCCGAACGCCCCTCCACTTT	CAWSKDRVVFRTPLHF
TRBV10-3	many	TRBJ2-7	TRBD1	TGTGCCATCAGCCGGGACAGGGTTGCCGAGCAGTACTTC	CAISRDRVAEQYF
TRBV4-1	NA	TRBJ2-5	NA	TGCGCCAGCAGCCAAGGTGGGGACCAAGAGACCCAGTACTTC	CASSQGGDQETQYF
TRBV11-2	NA	TRBJ2-1	TRBD2	TGTGCCAGCAGCTTGTCCGGCGGGAGGGCCGTTGGTGAGCAGTTCTTC	CASSLSGGRAVGEQFF
TRBV7-6	few	TRBJ2-3	NA	TGTGCCAGCAGCTCGAGGGGCCGGGGGAGAGCCGATACGCAGTATTTT	CASSSRGRGRADTQYF
TRBV28	NA	TRBJ2-7	TRBD2	TGTGCCAGCAGTTTGTCGAGCGGGGTCTCCTACGAGCAGTACTTC	CASSLSSGVSYEQYF
TRBV4-3	NA	TRBJ2-5	TRBD1	TGCGCCAGCAACCCAGGGACAGAAGAGACCCAGTACTTC	CASNPGTEETQYF
TRBV27	NA	TRBJ2-5	NA	TGTGCCAGCAGTTTAACCCGGAGGGGGACCCAGTACTTC	CASSLTRRGTQYF
TRBV5-1	NA	TRBJ2-1	NA	TGCGCCAGCAGCTTGCGGGGGGCGGCCACACATGAGCAGTTCTTC	CASSLRGAATHEQFF
TRBV10-3	NA	TRBJ2-5	TRBD2	TGTGCCATCCGGGCGGGGGAGGCCCAGTACTTC	CAIRAGEAQYF
TRBV10-3	NA	TRBJ2-5	TRBD2	TGTGCCGCCGGGGCGGGACTAGCGGGAGCAGGGGAGACCCAGTACTTC	CAAGAGLAGAGETQYF
TRBV28	few	TRBJ1-1	TRBD1	TGTGCCAGCAGGGCGGGACAGACGAACACTGAAGCTTTCTTT	CASRAGQTNTEAFF
TRBV27	NA	TRBJ1-5	NA	TGTGCCAGCAGCCCGGGAGGGAATCAGCCCCAGCATTTT	CASSPGGNQPQHF
TRBV7-9	NA	TRBJ1-5	NA	TGTGCCAGCAGCCCTACAGGTCAGCCCCAGCATTTT	CASSPTGQPQHF
TRBV19	NA	TRBJ2-1	NA	TGTGCCAGTAGTATCGGGGGGGGACAGGGCAATGAGCAGTTCTTC	CASSIGGGQGNEQFF
TRBV29-1	NA	TRBJ2-7	TRBD1	TGCAGCGTTGGGCGACAGGGGGGGGCCGAGCAGTACTTC	CSVGRQGGAEQYF
TRBV5-1	NA	TRBJ2-4	TRBD1	TGCGCCAGCAGCGAACAGGGGAACATTCAGTACTTC	CASSEQGNIQYF
TRBV28	NA	TRBJ1-4	NA	TGTGCCAGCAATTCCCCGGGAGGGCCCCTTAATGAAAAACTGTTTTTT	CASNSPGGPLNEKLFF
TRBV4-2	few	TRBJ2-7	TRBD1	TGTGCCAGCAGCTGGGACAGCAACGAGCAGTACTTC	CASSWDSNEQYF
TRBV6-5	once	TRBJ1-4	NA	TGTGCCAGCAGGCGGGACACAGCAACTAATGAAAAACTGTTTTTT	CASRRDTATNEKLFF
TRBV28	NA	TRBJ1-2	NA	TGTGCCACCCCCCGTGGATCAGGGATAGACTATGGCTACACCTTC	CATPRGSGIDYGYTF
TRBV7-2	NA	TRBJ2-3	NA	TGTGCCAGCAGCTTAAGGGGGGCAGATACGCAGTATTTT	CASSLRGADTQYF
TRBV5-4	few	TRBJ2-5	NA	TGTGCCAGCAGAGTAGAGCCCCAAGAGACCCAGTACTTC	CASRVEPQETQYF
TRBV6-5	NA	TRBJ1-2	NA	TGTGCCAGCAGCCCCGGGCCGGGGGGTGGCTACACCTTC	CASSPGPGGGYTF
TRBV5-1	many	TRBJ2-7	NA	TGCGCCAGCAGCTTGAGGTCCGGTGGAGGGGCCGAGCAGTACTTC	CASSLRSGGGAEQYF
TRBV27	NA	TRBJ1-1	TRBD1	TGTGCCAGCAGTTTTTTAGACAGGGGGCGAGGGACTGAAGCTTTCTTT	CASSFLDRGRGTEAFF
TRBV7-2	NA	TRBJ2-4	NA	TGTGCCAGCAGCACCTACTATGCCATTCAGTACTTC	CASSTYYAIQYF
TRBV9	once	TRBJ2-7	NA	TGTGCCAGCAGCGCCAGATCGACGGATACCTACGAGCAGTACTTC	CASSARSTDTYEQYF
TRBV5-1	NA	TRBJ2-7	TRBD2	TGCGCCAGCAGCCAACATGGGACTAGCGGGATGGGGGAGCAGTACTTC	CASSQHGTSGMGEQYF
TRBV11-2	NA	TRBJ2-5	TRBD2	TGTGCCAGCAGCTTAGGTAGCGCTAGCGGGAGTTGGGGGACCCAGTACTTC	CASSLGSASGSWGTQYF
TRBV21-1	NA	TRBJ2-5	NA	TGTGCCAGCAGCAACGGCGCTAGCGGGAGCGGCGAGACCCAGTACTTC	CASSNGASGSGETQYF
TRBV5-8	once	TRBJ2-7	TRBD1	TGTGCCAGCAGCTTCCGACAGGGGTTTCTCCACGAGCAGTACTTC	CASSFRQGFLHEQYF
TRBV9	NA	TRBJ1-5	NA	TGTGCCAGCAGCGTAGGGACCAATCAGCCCCAGCATTTT	CASSVGTNQPQHF
TRBV6-1	NA	TRBJ2-7	TRBD2	TGTGCCAGCGGAGAGGGACTAGCGGGACCTTACGAGCAGTACTTC	CASGEGLAGPYEQYF
TRBV18	NA	TRBJ2-3	TRBD2	TGTGCCAGCTCATCCCGACTAGCGGGAAGGGCAGATACGCAGTATTTT	CASSSRLAGRADTQYF
TRBV11-1	NA	TRBJ2-1	TRBD1	TGTGCCAGCAGCTTCGGGACAGACAATGAGCAGTTCTTC	CASSFGTDNEQFF
TRBV9	NA	TRBJ2-5	TRBD2	TGTGCCAGCAGCCCCCCAGGACTAGCGGGAGTGGGAGAGACCCAGTACTTC	CASSPPGLAGVGETQYF
TRBV30	once	TRBJ2-7	TRBD1	TGTGCCTGGAGTCCCGGATTGGACAGGCCGACGTTC	CAWSPGLDRPTF